This is a list of T cell receptor beta chains from one sample in a study of T cells in localized non-small cell lung cancer. TCRdb's table, derived via immunoSEQ multiplex PCR, lists solely in-frame clones and lacks some. The sample has roughly 24,000 clones; under 90% are singletons. Material: peripheral blood, obtained before any cancer treatment. The source of these receptors is a man aged 35 to 69 with stage I squamous cell lung carcinoma. CDR3s include the opening cysteine and the closing phenylalanine or tryptophan. Each record gives: clone size, J gene, D gene, V gene, CDR3 length, CDR3 protein, CDR3 DNA. A D gene is named only where the DNA matches it firmly. Rows may omit the clone size; those that give it use once, few, many or a size class.

>NA|TRBJ1-1|NA|TRBV13|15
CASSLVFRQNTEAFF
TGTGCCAGCAGCTTAGTTTTTCGGCAGAACACTGAAGCTTTCTTT
>NA|TRBJ1-4|TRBD1|TRBV5-5|16
CASSPPRRGPGKKLFF
TGTGCCAGCAGCCCACCACGCAGGGGGCCCGGGAAAAAACTGTTTTTT
>NA|TRBJ1-1|TRBD1|TRBV28|12
CASSLSDRGAFF
TGTGCCAGCAGTTTAAGTGACAGGGGTGCTTTCTTT
>NA|TRBJ2-7|NA|TRBV9|13
CASSVGESYEQYF
TGTGCCAGCAGCGTGGGGGAGTCCTACGAGCAGTACTTC
>NA|TRBJ2-7|NA|TRBV7-9|16
CASSLVTGSLTYEQYF
TGTGCCAGCAGCTTAGTGACAGGCTCACTGACCTACGAGCAGTACTTC
>NA|TRBJ2-1|TRBD2|TRBV20-1|11
CSAPLAGEQFF
TGCAGTGCTCCCTTAGCGGGGGAGCAGTTCTTC
>once|TRBJ2-2|NA|TRBV9|15
CASSVTVGTGGELFF
TGTGCCAGCAGCGTCACGGTTGGAACGGGCGGGGAGCTGTTTTTT
>once|TRBJ2-2|NA|TRBV5-1|15
CASSWADPDTGELFF
TGCGCCAGCAGCTGGGCGGACCCCGACACCGGGGAGCTGTTTTTT
>NA|TRBJ1-5|TRBD1|TRBV7-8|14
CASSDSGGEQPQHF
TGTGCCAGCAGTGACTCAGGGGGCGAACAGCCCCAGCATTTT
>NA|TRBJ2-2|NA|TRBV2|14
CASSDLGLTGELFF
TGTGCCAGCAGCGACCTGGGACTCACCGGGGAGCTGTTTTTT
>NA|TRBJ1-1|TRBD1|TRBV19|15
CASRPNRGGNTEAFF
TGTGCCAGTAGACCGAACAGGGGAGGGAACACTGAAGCTTTCTTT
>NA|TRBJ2-2|NA|TRBV9|15
CASSLGGRGGGELFF
TGTGCCAGCAGCCTCGGGGGCCGTGGCGGCGGGGAGCTGTTTTTT
>NA|TRBJ1-2|NA|TRBV7-9|13
CASSPGSNYGYTF
TGTGCCAGCAGCCCGGGGAGCAACTATGGCTACACCTTC
>NA|TRBJ1-3|NA|TRBV29-1|14
CSVAIGSSGNTIYF
TGCAGCGTTGCCATAGGTAGCTCTGGAAACACCATATATTTT